The 26 T cell receptor beta chains reported below all come from one sample, sequenced in a study of early T cells in non-severe SARS-CoV-2 infection. TCRdb called the 5' RACE reads again in MiXCR, with one record for every CDR3 protein. The data show 55,000 or so distinct CDR3 sequences, around a tenth seen once. Sequencing was done on a sample of whole blood. Receptor source: an adult who was a healthcare worker with PCR-confirmed SARS-CoV-2 infection or an uninfected control (not recorded which).

This clonotype was observed a few times. The chain couples TRBV19 to TRBJ2-3; weak D call: TRBD1 (6 bases). The CDR3 sequence is 14 residues long. The ends were cut back, 7 bases at V and 5 bases at J, with 16 bases in the middle. The germline CDR1 and CDR2 sequences are LNHDA and SQIVND (reference sequence). The CDR3, as DNA: TGTGCCAGTACCCCCGGAGGCAGGGGAGATACGCAGTATTTT. Its translation: CASTPGGRGDTQYF.

V is TRBV30 and J is TRBJ2-7, with TRBD2 matching 9 bases. The germline V gene has CDR1 GTSNPN and CDR2 SVGIG (reference sequence). The junction had 6 bases not matched to a gene; V was cut back by 3 bases and J by 0 bases. There are 15 residues in the CDR3. CDR3 amino acids: CAWSHSGGLSYEQYF. In nucleotides, the CDR3 is TGTGCCTGGAGCCATAGCGGGGGACTCTCCTACGAGCAGTACTTC.

This chain connects TRBV6-6 to TRBJ1-6; 7 nucleotides align to TRBD1. The germline V gene encodes CDR1 MNHNY and CDR2 SVGAGI (reference sequence). Trimming cost V 7 bases and J 2 bases; bases outside gene matches: 17. The CDR3 covers 19 residues. The CDR3: CASILHARAGQAYNSPLHF. The DNA of the CDR3 is TGTGCCAGCATTTTACATGCTCGAGCAGGACAGGCCTATAATTCACCCCTCCACTTT.

The sample holds many counts of this clonotype. CDR3 sequence (DNA): TGCAGTGCCCTACGGAATGAGCAGTTCTTC. Translated, it gives CSALRNEQFF. This chain connects TRBV20-1 to TRBJ2-1; D gene unclear. V shed 6 bases and J shed 7 bases, with 7 bases lying between them. CDR3 length: 10 amino acids. Germline V gene data show CDR1 as DFQATT and CDR2 as SNEGSKA (reference sequence).

This clonotype has only a few counts. The chain couples TRBV5-1 to TRBJ2-2; D not certain. The V end lost 4 bases, the J end lost 7 bases, and 20 bases lay between the germline ends. Germline CDR1 is SGHRS and CDR2 is YFSETQ. This CDR3 spans 16 amino acids. The CDR3 bases are TGCGCCAGCAGCCCCGAGACAAACTCGAGGAGCGGGGAGCTGTTTTTT. Translation gives CASSPETNSRSGELFF.

The chain combines TRBV12-3 or TRBV12-4 with TRBJ1-4, with D tentatively TRBD1 (6 bases). This CDR3 comprises 14 residues. The germline V and J ends were trimmed by 6 bases and 0 bases, with 8 bases remaining between them. The CDR3 sequence is CASRWTATNEKLFF. The CDR3 nucleotides are TGTGCCAGCAGATGGACAGCAACTAATGAAAAACTGTTTTTT.

This clonotype was seen ten or more times. The V and J genes are TRBV7-6 and TRBJ2-5, with a possible D match to TRBD1 (5 bases). This CDR3 is 14 amino acids long. Trimming removed 4 bases at V and 0 bases at J, with 9 bases between. The germline V gene encodes CDR1 SGHVS and CDR2 FNYEAQ. Here the CDR3 reads CASSSFRDQETQYF. The CDR3 region has the DNA TGTGCCAGCAGCTCATTCAGGGACCAAGAGACCCAGTACTTC.

This clonotype was observed many times. The chain couples TRBV18 to TRBJ2-3; TRBD2 agrees at 9 bases. The CDR3 runs 18 residues. V was clipped by 6 bases and J by 5 bases; unmatched bases: 18. The V gene's germline CDR1 is KGHSH and CDR2 LQKENI. The DNA of the CDR3 is TGTGCCAGCTCGCAAACCGGGACTAGCCCAAGAGGCAAAGATACGCAGTATTTT. It is translated as CASSQTGTSPRGKDTQYF.

This clonotype showed up just a few times. The chain links TRBV30 to TRBJ2-5; D call uncertain. The CDR3 length is 12 residues. Germline CDR1 reads GTSNPN; CDR2 reads SVGIG (reference sequence). V gave up 4 bases and J gave up 1 base, with 7 bases separating them. The CDR3 is CAWKRTQETQYF. CDR3 bases: TGTGCCTGGAAACGCACCCAAGAGACCCAGTACTTC.

This clonotype is a singleton in its sample. This chain joins TRBV20-1 and TRBJ2-5; no clear D. Deletions cut 2 bases from V and 5 bases from J, with 15 bases between. The CDR3 spans 14 residues. Looked up from germline, CDR1 is DFQATT and CDR2 is SNEGSKA (reference sequence). Here the CDR3 DNA reads TGCAGTGCTAGACCCTTCTCAGGTCGGGAGACCCAGTACTTC. This gives the protein CSARPFSGRETQYF.

The rearrangement joins TRBV20-1 to TRBJ2-3; 7 bases match TRBD2. The trim removed 2 bases at V and 4 bases at J, leaving 9 bases unmatched. Germline V gene data show CDR1 as DFQATT and CDR2 as SNEGSKA (reference sequence). This CDR3 contains 15 residues. The CDR3 DNA reads as TGCAGTGCTAGACCTCTCAGCGGGAACTCAGATACGCAGTATTTT. This sequence encodes CSARPLSGNSDTQYF.

There are a few counts of this clonotype. The rearrangement uses TRBV5-4 and TRBJ1-5; weak D call: TRBD1 (5 bases). The V and J ends lost 4 bases and 4 bases respectively, with 9 bases between them. CDR3 size: 13 residues. In germline, CDR1 is SGHNT, CDR2 YYREEE (reference sequence). The CDR3: CASSPDRNQPQHF. CDR3 nucleotide sequence: TGTGCCAGCAGCCCTGACAGAAATCAGCCCCAGCATTTT.

This clonotype has only a few counts. The J gene is TRBJ2-2, the V gene TRBV28; possibly TRBD1 or TRBD2 for D (6 bases each). The germline V and J ends were trimmed by 10 bases and 0 bases, with 15 bases remaining between them. The germline V gene has CDR1 MDHEN and CDR2 SYDVKM. The CDR3 totals 15 residues. The CDR3, as DNA: TGTGCCACCAGGGGAGCGGGCGCGAACACCGGGGAGCTGTTTTTT. Translating it yields CATRGAGANTGELFF.

The chain combines TRBV4-1 with TRBJ2-7, with D perhaps matching TRBD2 (6 bases). The CDR3 has 15 amino acids. V was cut by 1 base and J by 9 bases, with 19 bases left in between. The germline V gene encodes CDR1 MGHRA and CDR2 YSYEKL. CDR3 protein: CASSQGGLNTHGQYF. In DNA form, the CDR3 reads TGCGCCAGCAGCCAAGGGGGACTGAATACACACGGGCAGTACTTC.

This clonotype turned up a few times. The J gene is TRBJ2-7, the V gene TRBV11-2, with D uncertain. Germline V lookup: CDR1 SGHAT, CDR2 FQNNGV. This CDR3 comprises 14 residues. Trimming pared 1 base from V and 7 bases from J, leaving 14 bases between. CDR3 protein: CASSLGPLLREQYF. The CDR3 DNA follows: TGTGCCAGCAGCTTAGGGCCACTACTGCGGGAGCAGTACTTC.

The rearrangement uses TRBV18 and TRBJ2-5, with 9 bases matching TRBD2. The CDR3 has 14 amino acids. CDR1 KGHSH and CDR2 LQKENI come from the germline V gene. J gave up 3 bases and V 3 bases, and 2 bases lay outside the gene matches. The CDR3 sequence: CASSPRTSEETQYF. CDR3 nucleotide sequence: TGTGCCAGCTCACCTCGGACTAGCGAAGAGACCCAGTACTTC. Filled out from reference TRBV18 and TRBJ2-5, the complete variable domain reads NAGVMQNPRHLVRRRGQEARLRCSPMKGHSHVYWYRQLPEEGLKFMVYLQKENIIDESGMPKERFSAEFPKEGPSILRIQQVVRGDSAAYFCASSPRTSEETQYFGPGTRLLVL.

A remark on this clonotype: At one of its ends the junction is not consistent with the germline gene, which may arise from a read error. V is TRBV27 and J is TRBJ2-5, with TRBD2 matching 11 bases. Germline CDR1 and CDR2: MNHEY and SMNVEV (reference sequence). This CDR3 region has 15 residues. CDR3 region: CASKQGLAGTETQYF. The CDR3 nucleotides read TGTGCCAGCAAGCAAGGACTAGCGGGTACAGAGACCCAGTATTTC.

This clonotype was observed a few times. This sequence joins TRBV12-3 or TRBV12-4 and TRBJ2-2; no clear D gene. The CDR3 loop spans 13 amino acids. V was cut by 6 bases and J by 6 bases, with 11 bases left in between. CDR3 bases: TGTGCCAGCAGATTCATAGAGGCCGGGGAGCTGTTTTTT. Translation gives CASRFIEAGELFF.

The chain uses TRBV4-2 and TRBJ2-4; no reliable D call. Trimming stripped 0 bases from V and 14 bases from J, with 8 bases between. Germline loops: CDR1 LGHNA, CDR2 YNFKEQ. CDR3 size: 11 residues. The CDR3 spells CASSQDREKYF. DNA of the CDR3: TGTGCCAGCAGCCAAGATCGAGAGAAGTACTTC.

This clonotype has at least ten counts. The rearrangement links TRBV7-9 to TRBJ1-5; D unclear. V was pared by 4 bases and J by 0 bases, with 10 bases between. This CDR3 is 15 amino acids long. Germline CDR1 and CDR2: SEHNR and FQNEAQ (reference sequence). CDR3 loop: CASSSRGDSNQPQHF. Here the CDR3 DNA reads TGTGCCAGCAGCTCCCGCGGAGATAGCAATCAGCCCCAGCATTTT.

The J gene is TRBJ2-1, the V gene TRBV7-2, with D possibly matching TRBD2 (7 bases). CDR1 and CDR2 from the germline V gene are SGHTA and FQGNSA. Trimming left V 4 bases short and J 8 bases short, with 18 bases between. The CDR3 totals 15 residues. CDR3 in amino acids: CASSSRGGRRDEQFF. The DNA for the CDR3 is TGTGCCAGCAGCTCGAGGGGGGGACGCCGGGATGAGCAGTTCTTC. The complete variable domain, with remaining parts taken from reference TRBV7-2 and TRBJ2-1, reads GAGVSQSPSNKVTEKGKDVELRCDPISGHTALYWYRQSLGQGLEFLIYFQGNSAPDKSGLPSDRFSAERTGGSVSTLTIQRTQQEDSAVYLCASSSRGGRRDEQFFGPGTRLTVL.

Written as DNA, the CDR3 is TGTGCCAGCAGTTTACTGACTAGCGGGGGTTACGAGCAGTACTTC. It codes for CASSLLTSGGYEQYF. The V gene is TRBV28, the J gene TRBJ2-7, with TRBD2 matching over 12 bases. The CDR3 has 15 residues. V was pared by 2 bases and J by 4 bases, with 3 bases of the junction left unmatched. Germline loops: CDR1 MDHEN, CDR2 SYDVKM.

This clonotype was observed a few times. The chain has TRBV3-1 and TRBJ1-5; D call uncertain. The V gene's germline CDR1 is LGHDT and CDR2 YNNKEL (reference sequence). The CDR3 loop spans 12 amino acids. Trimming removed 0 bases from V and 7 bases from J, with 4 bases in between. CDR3 DNA sequence: TGTGCCAGCAGCCAAGACAGACAGCCCCAGCATTTT. It yields the protein CASSQDRQPQHF.

The chain recombines TRBV4-1 with TRBJ2-4; D remains unclear. The V gene lost 4 bases and the J gene lost 6 bases, with 4 bases spanning the gap. Germline V CDR1 and CDR2: MGHRA, YSYEKL. The CDR3 has 11 residues. The CDR3 loop is CASSPGNIQYF. DNA for the CDR3: TGCGCCAGCAGCCCCGGAAACATTCAGTACTTC.

This clonotype was counted only a few times. An end of the junction does not agree with germline; a read error may underlie this. The chain recombines TRBV7-9 with TRBJ1-1; D gene uncertain. The CDR3 length is 14 residues. Germline-derived CDR1 and CDR2 are SEHNR and FQNEAQ (reference sequence). CDR3 in amino acids: CAGSFAGLNTEAFF. The CDR3 coding sequence is TGTGCCGGCAGCTTTGCGGGCCTGAACACTGAAGCTTTCTTT.

This clonotype was seen a few times. V gene TRBV7-6 combines with J gene TRBJ2-5; weak D call: TRBD1 (5 bases). CDR3 length: 16 amino acids. V was pared by 2 bases and J by 5 bases, with 18 bases between. CDR1 and CDR2 (germline): SGHVS, FNYEAQ. CDR3 amino acids: CASSLLGAFRSETQYF. The CDR3 nucleotides read TGTGCCAGCAGCTTATTAGGGGCCTTTAGATCGGAGACCCAGTACTTC.